This TCR beta chain was found in a study of T cells in Graves' hyperthyroidism and ophthalmopathy. Notes on the study in general: Ophthalmopathy was predicted by the model a median of about six months ahead of onset.

Authors of the study amplified TCR beta CDR3 regions from RNA transcripts. Carried out on the TCR CDR3, a first-round RT-PCR used the HTBI primer set. TCRdb re-analysed the multiplex PCR reads in MiXCR, keeping a single row per CDR3 protein. The data contain around 380,000 distinct CDR3 sequences, roughly 14% of them singletons. Uncontrolled infection, other autoimmune disease, pregnancy or lactation led to exclusion. Fresh peripheral blood, about 9.9 ml, yielded the PBMCs. The sample holds many counts of this clonotype. Its target is unknown. The CDR3 contains 15 residues. The V gene lost 3 bases and the J gene lost 4 bases, with 15 bases spanning the gap. Germline V CDR1 and CDR2: SGHTA, FQGTGA.

The TCR originated in a man aged 25 to 45 with Graves' hyperthyroidism that later progressed to Graves' ophthalmopathy. What was sequenced was blood. V gene TRBV7-3 combines with J gene TRBJ2-5; D may be TRBD1 (6 bases). The CDR3 DNA follows: TGTGCCAGCAGCTTCTTACAGGGCCCTCGAGAGACCCAGTACTTC. It codes for CASSFLQGPRETQYF.